This T cell receptor (beta chain) originates from a study of graft-versus-host responses after intestinal transplantation. On this clone itself: Its specificity is unknown.

The method was immunoSEQ multiplex PCR; TCRdb's version includes in-frame clones alone and lacks a portion of them. Here the sample spans about 82,000 clones, 85% to 95% being singletons. The V segment lost 0 bases and the J segment 2 bases; nucleotides outside the gene matches: 1. Germline loops: CDR1 SGHAT, CDR2 FQNNGV. This CDR3 is built from 15 residues. Sequencing was performed on unstimulated CD4+ T cells sorted from spleen or lymph node cells, taken before transplant. J is TRBJ2-7 and V is TRBV11-2; 10 bases are a match to TRBD1. This receptor was taken from a human donor who was the organ donor for an intestinal transplant. CDR3 in DNA: TGTGCCAGCAGCTTAGAGGGGACAGGGGCCTACGAGCAGTACTTC. This encodes CASSLEGTGAYEQYF.